The source of this T cell receptor (beta chain) is a study of blood T cell repertoires in COVID-19. Turning to the study itself: Some COVID-19 samples were acute and others convalescent; all came from the United States, Italy and Spain. PBMCs, B-cell-depleted T cells, or T cells were the source of the cDNA or gDNA that made up the material.

Per the study methods: Reference gene primer amplification gave nucleated cell count estimates. Here immunoSEQ multiplex PCR was the method, and the copy in TCRdb shows in-frame clones only, minus some. V and J calls and clone size are as listed in that table; D and trimming were resolved from the DNA. The profile shows hundreds of thousands of clones, 75% to 85% of them singletons. CDR3 length equals 15 residues. Germline loops: CDR1 SGHNT, CDR2 YYREEE (reference sequence). Trimming took 6 bases from V and 3 from J; bases not matched to a gene: 8. There are a few counts of this clone. The J gene is TRBJ2-5, the V gene TRBV5-4, with 10 positions matching TRBD1. Sequencing was performed on peripheral blood. This receptor was identified in a woman between 55 and 75 years old with active or convalescent COVID-19. The CDR3 protein is CASTQGQGREETQYF. CDR3 sequence (DNA): TGTGCCAGCACCCAGGGACAGGGGCGAGAAGAGACCCAGTACTTC.